In its sample, the clone carrying this T cell receptor beta chain was seen many times. Sampling of bone marrow took place during active disease in every patient. This specimen comes from a study of read filtering for tumor transcriptome and immune sequencing. Turning to the study itself: Transcriptome libraries were built from DNase-treated RNA.

Molecular barcoded adaptors covering alpha/delta and beta/gamma chains were used on around 370 ng RNA. MiXCR, applied by TCRdb to the reads, yields one record per CDR3 protein. The sample includes some 120,000 distinct CDR3 sequences, 13% of them seen just once. Sequenced: a population of CD138-negative cells sorted from bone marrow. The sequence came from a donor at least 40 years old with multiple myeloma.

The CDR3 is CASSEVQGLMNTEAFF. CDR3 sequence (DNA): TGTGCCAGCAGTGAGGTTCAGGGCCTCATGAACACTGAAGCTTTCTTT. V and J are TRBV6-5 and TRBJ1-1, with a possible D match to TRBD1 (5 bases). The CDR3 has 16 residues. Trimming removed 5 bases at V and 0 bases at J, with 16 bases between. Germline CDR1 reads MNHEY; CDR2 reads SVGAGI.